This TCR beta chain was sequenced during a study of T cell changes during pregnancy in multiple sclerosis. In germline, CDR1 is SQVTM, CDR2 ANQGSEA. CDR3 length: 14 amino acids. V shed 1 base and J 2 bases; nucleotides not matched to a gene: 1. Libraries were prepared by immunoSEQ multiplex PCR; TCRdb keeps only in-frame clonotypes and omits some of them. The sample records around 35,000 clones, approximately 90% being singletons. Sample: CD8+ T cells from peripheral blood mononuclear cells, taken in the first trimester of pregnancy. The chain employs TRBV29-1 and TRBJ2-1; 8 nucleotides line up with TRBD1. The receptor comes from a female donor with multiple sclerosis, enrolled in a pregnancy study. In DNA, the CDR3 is TGCAGCGTTGAAGGGACAGGGACCTACAATGAGCAGTTCTTC. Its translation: CSVEGTGTYNEQFF.